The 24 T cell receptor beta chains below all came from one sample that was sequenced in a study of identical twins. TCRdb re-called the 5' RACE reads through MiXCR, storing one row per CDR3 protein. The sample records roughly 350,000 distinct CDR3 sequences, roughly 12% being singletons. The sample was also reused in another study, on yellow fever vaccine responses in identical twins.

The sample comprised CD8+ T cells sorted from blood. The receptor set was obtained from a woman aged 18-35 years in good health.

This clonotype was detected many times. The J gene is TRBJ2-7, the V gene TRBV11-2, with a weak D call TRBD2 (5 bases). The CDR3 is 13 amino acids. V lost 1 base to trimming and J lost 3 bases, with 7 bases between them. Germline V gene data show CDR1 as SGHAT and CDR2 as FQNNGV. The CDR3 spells CASSLGTHYEQYV. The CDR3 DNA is TGTGCCAGCAGCTTAGGGACTCACTACGAGCAGTACGTC.

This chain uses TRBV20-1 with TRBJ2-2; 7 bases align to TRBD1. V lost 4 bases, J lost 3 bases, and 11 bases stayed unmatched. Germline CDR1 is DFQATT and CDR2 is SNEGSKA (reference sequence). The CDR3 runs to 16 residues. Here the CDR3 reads CSAIEDRELYTGELFF. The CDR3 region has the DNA TGCAGTGCTATCGAAGACAGGGAGTTGTACACCGGGGAGCTGTTTTTT.

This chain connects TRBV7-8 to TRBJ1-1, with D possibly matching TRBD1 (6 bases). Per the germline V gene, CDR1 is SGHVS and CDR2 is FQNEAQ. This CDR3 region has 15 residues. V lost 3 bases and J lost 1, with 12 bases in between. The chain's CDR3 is CASSFPGATNTEAFF. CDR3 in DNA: TGTGCCAGCAGCTTCCCGGGGGCGACGAACACTGAAGCTTTCTTT.

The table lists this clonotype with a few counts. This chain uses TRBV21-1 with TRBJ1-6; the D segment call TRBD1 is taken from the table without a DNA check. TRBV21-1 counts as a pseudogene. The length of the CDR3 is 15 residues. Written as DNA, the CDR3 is TGTGCCAGCAGCAAAGAGGGGACAGGGAACTCACCCCTCCACTTT. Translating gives CASSKEGTGNSPLHF.

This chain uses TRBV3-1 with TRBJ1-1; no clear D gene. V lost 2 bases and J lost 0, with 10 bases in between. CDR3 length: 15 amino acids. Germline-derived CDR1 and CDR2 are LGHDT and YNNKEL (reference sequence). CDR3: CASSQIRNMNTEAFF. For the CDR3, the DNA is TGTGCCAGCAGCCAAATCAGGAATATGAACACTGAAGCTTTCTTT. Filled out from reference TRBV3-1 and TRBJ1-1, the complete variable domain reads DTAVSQTPKYLVTQMGNDKSIKCEQNLGHDTMYWYKQDSKKFLKIMFSYNNKELIINETVPNRFSPKSPDKAHLNLHINSLELGDSAVYFCASSQIRNMNTEAFFGQGTRLTVV.

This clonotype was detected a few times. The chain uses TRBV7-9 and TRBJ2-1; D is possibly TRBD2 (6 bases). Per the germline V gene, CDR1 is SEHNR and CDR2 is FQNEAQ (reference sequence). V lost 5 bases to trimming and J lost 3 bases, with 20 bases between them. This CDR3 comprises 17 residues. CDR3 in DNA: TGTGCCAGCAGCACGACAGTTAGCGGCACCAACTACAATGAGCAGTTCTTC. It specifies CASSTTVSGTNYNEQFF.

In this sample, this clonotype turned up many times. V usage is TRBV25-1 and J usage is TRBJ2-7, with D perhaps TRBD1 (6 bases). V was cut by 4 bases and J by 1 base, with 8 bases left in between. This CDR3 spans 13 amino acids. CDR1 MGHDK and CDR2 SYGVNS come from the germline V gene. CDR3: CASSVTGSYEQYF. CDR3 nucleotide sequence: TGTGCCAGCAGTGTGACAGGTTCCTACGAGCAGTACTTC.

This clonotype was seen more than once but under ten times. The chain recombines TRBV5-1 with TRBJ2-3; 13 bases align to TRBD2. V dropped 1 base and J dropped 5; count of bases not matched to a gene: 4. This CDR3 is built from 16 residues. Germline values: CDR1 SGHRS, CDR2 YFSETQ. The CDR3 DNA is TGCGCCAGCAGCTTGCGACTAGCGGGGGGTAGAGATACGCAGTATTTT. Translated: CASSLRLAGGRDTQYF.

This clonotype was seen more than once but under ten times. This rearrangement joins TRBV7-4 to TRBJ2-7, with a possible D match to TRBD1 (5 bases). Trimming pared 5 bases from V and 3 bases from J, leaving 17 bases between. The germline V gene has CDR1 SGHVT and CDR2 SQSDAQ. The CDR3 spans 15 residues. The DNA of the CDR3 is TGTGCCAGCAGCCTTAGAGGAAAACAGGACTACGAGCAGTACGTC. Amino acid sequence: CASSLRGKQDYEQYV.

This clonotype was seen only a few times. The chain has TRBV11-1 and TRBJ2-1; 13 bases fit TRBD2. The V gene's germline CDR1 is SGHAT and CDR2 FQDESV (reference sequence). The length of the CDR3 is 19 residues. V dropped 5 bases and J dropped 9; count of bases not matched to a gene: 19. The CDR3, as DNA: TGTGCCAGCAGCCATCCAACCCGCCTTGGACTAGCGGGAGTTTTTGAGCAGTTCTTC. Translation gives CASSHPTRLGLAGVFEQFF.

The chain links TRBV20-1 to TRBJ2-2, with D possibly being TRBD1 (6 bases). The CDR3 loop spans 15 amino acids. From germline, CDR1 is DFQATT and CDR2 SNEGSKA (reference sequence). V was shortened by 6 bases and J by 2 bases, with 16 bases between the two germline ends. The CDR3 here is CSAQPGHKNTGELFF. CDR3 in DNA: TGCAGTGCCCAACCGGGACACAAAAACACCGGGGAGCTGTTTTTT.

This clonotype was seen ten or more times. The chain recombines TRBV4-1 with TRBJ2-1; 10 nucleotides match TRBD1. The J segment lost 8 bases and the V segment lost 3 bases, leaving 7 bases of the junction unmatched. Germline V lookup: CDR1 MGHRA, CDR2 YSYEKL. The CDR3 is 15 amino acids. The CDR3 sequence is CASSHRDRGVDEQFF. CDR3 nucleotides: TGCGCCAGCAGCCACCGGGACAGGGGTGTCGATGAGCAGTTCTTC.

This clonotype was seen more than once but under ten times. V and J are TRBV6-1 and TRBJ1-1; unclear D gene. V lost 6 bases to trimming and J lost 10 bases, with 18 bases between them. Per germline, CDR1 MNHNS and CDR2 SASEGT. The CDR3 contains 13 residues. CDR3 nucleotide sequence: TGTGCCAGCAGCCCCCAATCAGCGGCGCGAGCTTTCTTT. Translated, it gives CASSPQSAARAFF.

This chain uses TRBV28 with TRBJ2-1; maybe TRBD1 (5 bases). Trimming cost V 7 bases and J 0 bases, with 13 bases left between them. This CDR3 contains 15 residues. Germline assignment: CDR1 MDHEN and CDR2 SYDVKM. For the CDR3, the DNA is TGTGCCAGCAATACAGGAGTAAGCTCCTACAATGAGCAGTTCTTC. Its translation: CASNTGVSSYNEQFF.

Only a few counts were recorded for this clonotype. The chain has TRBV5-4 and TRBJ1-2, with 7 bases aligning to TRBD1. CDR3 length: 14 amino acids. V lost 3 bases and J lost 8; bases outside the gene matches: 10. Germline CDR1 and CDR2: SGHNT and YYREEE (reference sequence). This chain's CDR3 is CASSSAGGTEGYTF. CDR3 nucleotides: TGTGCCAGCAGCTCCGCAGGGGGAACGGAAGGCTACACCTTC.

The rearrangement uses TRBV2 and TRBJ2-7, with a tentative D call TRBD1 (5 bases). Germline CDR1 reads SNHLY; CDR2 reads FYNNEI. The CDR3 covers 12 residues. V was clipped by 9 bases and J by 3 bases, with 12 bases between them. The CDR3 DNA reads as TGTGCCAGTCAGGGTCAGAGCTACGAGCAGTACTTC. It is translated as CASQGQSYEQYF.

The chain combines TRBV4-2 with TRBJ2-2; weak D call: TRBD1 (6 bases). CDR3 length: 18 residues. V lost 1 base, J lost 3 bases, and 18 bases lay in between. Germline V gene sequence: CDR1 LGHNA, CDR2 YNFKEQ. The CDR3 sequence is CASSQVGQGGWDTGELFF. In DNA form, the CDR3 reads TGTGCCAGCAGCCAAGTTGGACAAGGGGGATGGGACACCGGGGAGCTGTTTTTT.

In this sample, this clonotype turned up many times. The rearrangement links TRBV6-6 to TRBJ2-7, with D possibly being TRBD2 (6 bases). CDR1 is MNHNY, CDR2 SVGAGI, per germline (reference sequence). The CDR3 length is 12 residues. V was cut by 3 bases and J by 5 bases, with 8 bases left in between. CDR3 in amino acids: CASSYTGDEQYV. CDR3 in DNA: TGTGCCAGCAGTTATACGGGGGACGAGCAGTACGTC.

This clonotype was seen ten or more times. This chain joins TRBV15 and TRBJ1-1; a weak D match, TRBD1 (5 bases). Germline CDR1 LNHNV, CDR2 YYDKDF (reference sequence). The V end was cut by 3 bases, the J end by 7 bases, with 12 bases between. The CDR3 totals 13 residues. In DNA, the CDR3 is TGTGCCACCAGCAGGATGACAGACGTTGAAGCTTTCTTT. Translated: CATSRMTDVEAFF.

The CDR3 DNA reads TGTGCCAGCAGCCAGGCAGGGGGCGACGAGGAAAAACTGTTTTTT. Protein product: CASSQAGGDEEKLFF. The chain uses TRBV14 and TRBJ1-4, with 8 bases fitting TRBD1. The ends lost 3 bases at V and 8 bases at J; junction bases unmatched: 8. CDR1 SGHDN and CDR2 FVKESK come from the germline V gene. The CDR3 spans 15 residues.

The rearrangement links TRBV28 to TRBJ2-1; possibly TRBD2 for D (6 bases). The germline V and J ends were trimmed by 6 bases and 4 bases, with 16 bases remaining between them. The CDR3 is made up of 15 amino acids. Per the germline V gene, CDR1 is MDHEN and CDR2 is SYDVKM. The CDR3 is CASRGGLKLYNEQFF. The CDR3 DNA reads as TGTGCCAGCAGGGGAGGACTCAAGTTATACAATGAGCAGTTCTTC.

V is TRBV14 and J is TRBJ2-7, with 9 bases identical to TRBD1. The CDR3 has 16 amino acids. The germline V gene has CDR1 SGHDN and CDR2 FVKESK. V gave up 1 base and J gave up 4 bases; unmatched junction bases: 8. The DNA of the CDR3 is TGTGCCAGCAGCCAAGCGGGACAGGGAGGTTCGTACGAGCAGTACTTC. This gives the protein CASSQAGQGGSYEQYF.

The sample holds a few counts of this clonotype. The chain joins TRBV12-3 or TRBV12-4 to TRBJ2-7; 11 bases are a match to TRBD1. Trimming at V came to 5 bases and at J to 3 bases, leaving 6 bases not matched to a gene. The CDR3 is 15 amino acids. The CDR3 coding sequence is TGTGCCAGCAGTATGGACAGGGGGCTGAGCTACGAGCAGTACTTC. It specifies CASSMDRGLSYEQYF.

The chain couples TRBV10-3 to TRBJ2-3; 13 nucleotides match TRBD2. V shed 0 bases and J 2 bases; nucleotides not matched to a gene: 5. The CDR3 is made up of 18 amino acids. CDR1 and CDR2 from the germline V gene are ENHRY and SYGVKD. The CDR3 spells CAISESQTSGGSTDTQYF. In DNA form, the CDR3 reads TGTGCCATCAGTGAGTCGCAGACTAGCGGGGGGTCCACAGATACGCAGTATTTT.